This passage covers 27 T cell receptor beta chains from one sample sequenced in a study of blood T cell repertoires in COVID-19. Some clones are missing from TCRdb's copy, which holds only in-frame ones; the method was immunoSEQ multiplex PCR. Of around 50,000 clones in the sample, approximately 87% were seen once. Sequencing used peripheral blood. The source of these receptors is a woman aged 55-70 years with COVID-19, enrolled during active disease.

The CDR3 sequence is CASSEDRLRGRGYNSPLHF. The CDR3 DNA is TGTGCCAGCAGTGAAGATCGTTTGAGGGGGCGAGGGTATAATTCACCCCTCCACTTT. The rearrangement uses TRBV6-1 and TRBJ1-6, with 7 nucleotides matching TRBD1. J was trimmed by 4 bases and V by 1 base; bases with no gene match: 13. Germline V CDR1 and CDR2: MNHNS, SASEGT. The CDR3 has 19 residues.

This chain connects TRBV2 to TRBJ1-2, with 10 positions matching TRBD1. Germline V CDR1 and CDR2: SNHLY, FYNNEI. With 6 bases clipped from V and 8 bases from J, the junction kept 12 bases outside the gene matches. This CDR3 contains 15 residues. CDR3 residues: CASRQIRGQGSGYTF. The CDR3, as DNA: TGTGCCAGCAGGCAAATCCGGGGACAGGGGAGCGGCTACACCTTC.

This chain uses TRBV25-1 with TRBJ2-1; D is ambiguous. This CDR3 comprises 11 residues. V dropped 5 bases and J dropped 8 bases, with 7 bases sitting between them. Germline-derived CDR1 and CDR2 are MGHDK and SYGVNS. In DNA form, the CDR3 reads TGTGCCAGCAGTATCCTACATGAGCAGTTCTTC. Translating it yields CASSILHEQFF.

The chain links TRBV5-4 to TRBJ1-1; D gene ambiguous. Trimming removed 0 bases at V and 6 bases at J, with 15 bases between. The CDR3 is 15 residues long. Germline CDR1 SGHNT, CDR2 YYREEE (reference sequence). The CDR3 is CASSLVLGSGAEAFF. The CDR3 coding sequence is TGTGCCAGCAGCTTGGTTTTGGGGAGTGGCGCTGAAGCTTTCTTT.

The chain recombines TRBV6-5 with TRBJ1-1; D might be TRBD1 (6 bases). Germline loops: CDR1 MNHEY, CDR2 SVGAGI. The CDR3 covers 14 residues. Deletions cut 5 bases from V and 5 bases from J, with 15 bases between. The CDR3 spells CASSPRTVLTEAFF. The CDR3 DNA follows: TGTGCCAGCAGTCCTAGGACAGTCCTGACTGAAGCTTTCTTT.

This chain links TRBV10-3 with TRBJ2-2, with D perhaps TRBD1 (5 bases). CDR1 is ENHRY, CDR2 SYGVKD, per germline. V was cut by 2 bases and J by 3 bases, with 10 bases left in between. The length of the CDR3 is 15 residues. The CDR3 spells CAISEGQSDTGELFF. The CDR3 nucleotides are TGTGCCATCAGTGAGGGACAATCGGACACCGGGGAGCTGTTTTTT.

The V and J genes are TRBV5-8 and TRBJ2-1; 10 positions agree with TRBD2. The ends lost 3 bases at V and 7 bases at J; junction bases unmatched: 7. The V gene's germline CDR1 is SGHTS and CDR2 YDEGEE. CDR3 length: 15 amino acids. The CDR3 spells CASSSSGRAGNEQFF. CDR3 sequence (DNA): TGTGCCAGCAGCTCGAGCGGGAGGGCTGGGAATGAGCAGTTCTTC.

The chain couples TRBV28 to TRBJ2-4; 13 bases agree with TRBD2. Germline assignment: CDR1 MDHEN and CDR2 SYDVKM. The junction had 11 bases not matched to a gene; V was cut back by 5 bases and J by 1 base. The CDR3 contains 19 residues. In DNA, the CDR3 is TGTGCCAGCAGTCCAGGACTAGCGGGAGCCGGGAGGGCCAAAAACATTCAGTACTTC. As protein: CASSPGLAGAGRAKNIQYF.

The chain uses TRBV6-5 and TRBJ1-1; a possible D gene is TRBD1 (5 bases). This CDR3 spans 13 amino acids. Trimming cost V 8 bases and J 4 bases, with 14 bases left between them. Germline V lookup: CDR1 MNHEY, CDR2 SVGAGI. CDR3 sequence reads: CASGVGGRTEAFF. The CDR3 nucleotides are TGTGCCAGCGGCGTGGGGGGTCGCACTGAAGCTTTCTTT.

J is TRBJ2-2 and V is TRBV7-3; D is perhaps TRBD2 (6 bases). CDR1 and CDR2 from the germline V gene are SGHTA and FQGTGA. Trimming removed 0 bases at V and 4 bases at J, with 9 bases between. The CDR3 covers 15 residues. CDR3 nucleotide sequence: TGTGCCAGCAGCTTAACGTCTAGCGCCACCGGGGAGCTGTTTTTT. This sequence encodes CASSLTSSATGELFF.

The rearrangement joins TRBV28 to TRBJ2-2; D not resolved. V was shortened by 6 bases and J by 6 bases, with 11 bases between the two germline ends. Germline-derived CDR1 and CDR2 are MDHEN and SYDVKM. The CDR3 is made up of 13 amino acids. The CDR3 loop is CASSRVLAGELFF. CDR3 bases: TGTGCCAGCAGCCGCGTCTTGGCCGGGGAGCTGTTTTTT.

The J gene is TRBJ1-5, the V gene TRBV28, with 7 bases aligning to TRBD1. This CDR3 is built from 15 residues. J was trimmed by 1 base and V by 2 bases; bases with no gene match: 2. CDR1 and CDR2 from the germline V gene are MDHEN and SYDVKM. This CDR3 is CASSLGQASNQPQHF. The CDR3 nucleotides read TGTGCCAGCAGTTTAGGACAGGCCAGCAATCAGCCCCAGCATTTT.

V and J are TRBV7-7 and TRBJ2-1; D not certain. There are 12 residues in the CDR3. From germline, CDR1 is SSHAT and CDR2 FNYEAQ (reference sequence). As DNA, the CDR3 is TGTGCTGGGTACAGCAACTACAATGAGCAGTTCTTC. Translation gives CAGYSNYNEQFF.

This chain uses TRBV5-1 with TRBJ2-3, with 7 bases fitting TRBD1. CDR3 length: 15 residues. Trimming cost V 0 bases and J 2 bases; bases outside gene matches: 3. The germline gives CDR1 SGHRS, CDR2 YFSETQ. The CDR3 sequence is CASSLEGQYTDTQYF. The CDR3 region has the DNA TGCGCCAGCAGCTTGGAGGGACAGTACACAGATACGCAGTATTTT. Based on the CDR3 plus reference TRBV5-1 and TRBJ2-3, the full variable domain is KAGVTQTPRYLIKTRGQQVTLSCSPISGHRSVSWYQQTPGQGLQFLFEYFSETQRNKGNFPGRFSGRQFSNSRSEMNVSTLELGDSALYLCASSLEGQYTDTQYFGPGTRLTVL.

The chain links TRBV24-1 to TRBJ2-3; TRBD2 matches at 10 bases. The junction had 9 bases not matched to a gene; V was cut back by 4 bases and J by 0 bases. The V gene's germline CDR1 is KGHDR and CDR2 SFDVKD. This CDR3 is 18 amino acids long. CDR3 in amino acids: CATSDPRTSGPSTDTQYF. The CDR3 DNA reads TGTGCCACCAGTGACCCACGGACTAGCGGACCTAGCACAGATACGCAGTATTTT.

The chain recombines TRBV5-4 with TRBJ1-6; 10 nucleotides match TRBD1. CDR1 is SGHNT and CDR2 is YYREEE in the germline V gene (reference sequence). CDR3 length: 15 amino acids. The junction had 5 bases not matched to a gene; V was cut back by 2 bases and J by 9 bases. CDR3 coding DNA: TGTGCCAGCAGCTTAGAAGGACAGGGGGGTTCACCCCTCCACTTT. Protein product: CASSLEGQGGSPLHF.

In DNA, the CDR3 is TGTGCTTTGAAGAACCCGGGACAGGGGGAGACCCAGTACTTC. It yields the protein CALKNPGQGETQYF. The chain employs TRBV30 and TRBJ2-5; TRBD1 matches at 10 bases. The CDR3 totals 14 residues. CDR1 is GTSNPN and CDR2 is SVGIG in the germline V gene (reference sequence).

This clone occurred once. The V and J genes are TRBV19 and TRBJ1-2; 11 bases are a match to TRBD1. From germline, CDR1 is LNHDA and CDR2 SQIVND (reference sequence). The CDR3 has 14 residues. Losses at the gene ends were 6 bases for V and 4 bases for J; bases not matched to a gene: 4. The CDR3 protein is CASRGQGVFYGYTF. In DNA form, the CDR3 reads TGTGCCAGTAGGGGACAGGGGGTTTTCTATGGCTACACCTTC.

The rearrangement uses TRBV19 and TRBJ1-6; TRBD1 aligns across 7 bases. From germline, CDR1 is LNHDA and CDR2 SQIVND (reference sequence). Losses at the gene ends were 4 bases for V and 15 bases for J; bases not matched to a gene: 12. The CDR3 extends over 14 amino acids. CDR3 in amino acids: CASSTSWGQSVLHF. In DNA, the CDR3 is TGTGCCAGTAGTACTTCCTGGGGACAGTCCGTCCTCCACTTT.

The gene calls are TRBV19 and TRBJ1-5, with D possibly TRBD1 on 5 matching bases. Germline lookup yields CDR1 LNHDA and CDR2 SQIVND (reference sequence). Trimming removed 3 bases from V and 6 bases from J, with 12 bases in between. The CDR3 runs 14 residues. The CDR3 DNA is TGTGCCAGTAGTATCGGGGGTCGGGGTCAGCCCCAGCATTTT. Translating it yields CASSIGGRGQPQHF.

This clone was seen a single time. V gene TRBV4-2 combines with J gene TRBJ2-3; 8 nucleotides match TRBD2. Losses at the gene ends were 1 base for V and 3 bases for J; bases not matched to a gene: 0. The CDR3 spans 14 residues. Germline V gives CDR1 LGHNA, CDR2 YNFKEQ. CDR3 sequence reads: CASSQAGGTDTQYF. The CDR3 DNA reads TGTGCCAGCAGCCAAGCGGGAGGGACAGATACGCAGTATTTT.

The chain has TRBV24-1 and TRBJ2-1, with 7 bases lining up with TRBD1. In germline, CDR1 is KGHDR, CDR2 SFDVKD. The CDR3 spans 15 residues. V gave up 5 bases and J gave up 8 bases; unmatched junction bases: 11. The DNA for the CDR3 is TGTGCCACCAGTGCCACAGACAGGGTCAGCGATGAGCAGTTCTTC. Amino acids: CATSATDRVSDEQFF.

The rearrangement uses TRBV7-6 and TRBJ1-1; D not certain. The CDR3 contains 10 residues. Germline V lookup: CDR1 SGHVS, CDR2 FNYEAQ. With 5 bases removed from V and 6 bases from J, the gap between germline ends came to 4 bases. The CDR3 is CASSRAEAFF. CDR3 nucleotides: TGTGCCAGCAGCCGAGCTGAAGCTTTCTTT.

Written as DNA, the CDR3 is TGTGCCAGCAGCAGGACAGCCGGTAATTCACCCCTCCACTTT. Translated, it gives CASSRTAGNSPLHF. This chain uses TRBV2 with TRBJ1-6; perhaps TRBD1 as D (6 bases). V lost 6 bases to trimming and J lost 6 bases, with 12 bases between them. The germline V gene encodes CDR1 SNHLY and CDR2 FYNNEI. The CDR3 is 14 residues long.

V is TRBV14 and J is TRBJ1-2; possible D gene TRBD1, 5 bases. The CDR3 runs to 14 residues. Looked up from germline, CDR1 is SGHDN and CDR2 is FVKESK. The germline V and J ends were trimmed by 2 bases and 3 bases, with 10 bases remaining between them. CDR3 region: CASSQTGDYYGYTF. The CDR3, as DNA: TGTGCCAGCAGCCAAACAGGAGACTACTATGGCTACACCTTC.

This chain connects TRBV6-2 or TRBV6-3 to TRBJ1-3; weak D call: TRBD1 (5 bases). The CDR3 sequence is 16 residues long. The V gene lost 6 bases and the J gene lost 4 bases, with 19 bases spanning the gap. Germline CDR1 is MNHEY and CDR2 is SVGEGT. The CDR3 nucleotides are TGTGCCAGCAGCACCAACAGGCTTTTGACCGGAAACACCATATATTTT. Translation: CASSTNRLLTGNTIYF.

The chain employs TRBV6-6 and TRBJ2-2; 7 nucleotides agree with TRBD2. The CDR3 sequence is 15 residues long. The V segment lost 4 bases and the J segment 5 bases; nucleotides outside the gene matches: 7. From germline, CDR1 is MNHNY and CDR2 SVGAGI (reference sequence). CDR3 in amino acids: CASSSTGGGTGELFF. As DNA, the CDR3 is TGTGCCAGCAGTTCGACGGGAGGCGGTACCGGGGAGCTGTTTTTT.